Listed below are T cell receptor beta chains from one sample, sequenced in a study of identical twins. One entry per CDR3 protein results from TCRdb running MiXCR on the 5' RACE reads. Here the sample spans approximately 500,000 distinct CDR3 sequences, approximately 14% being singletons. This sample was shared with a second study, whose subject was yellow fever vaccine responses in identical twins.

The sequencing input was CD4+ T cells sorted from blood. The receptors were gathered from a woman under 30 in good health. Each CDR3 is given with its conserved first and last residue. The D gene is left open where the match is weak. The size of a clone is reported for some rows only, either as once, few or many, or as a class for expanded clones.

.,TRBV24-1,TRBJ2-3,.,CATSEEGAWTDTQYF,TGTGCCACCAGTGAGGAAGGGGCCTGGACAGATACGCAGTATTTT
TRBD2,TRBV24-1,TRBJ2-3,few,CATRGLAGTDTQYF,TGTGCCACCAGAGGACTAGCGGGAACAGATACGCAGTATTTT
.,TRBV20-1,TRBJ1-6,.,CSARLSGRSSYNSPLHF,TGCAGTGCTAGATTATCAGGGCGTAGCTCCTATAATTCACCCCTCCACTTT
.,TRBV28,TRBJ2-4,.,CASSLAVAKNIQYF,TGTGCCAGCAGTTTAGCCGTAGCCAAAAACATTCAGTACTTC
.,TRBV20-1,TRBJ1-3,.,CSATRIGSSSGNTIYF,TGCAGTGCTACCAGGATCGGGTCCTCCTCTGGAAACACCATATATTTT
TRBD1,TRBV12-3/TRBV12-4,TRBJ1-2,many,CASSTRDRGQTNYGYTF,TGTGCCAGCAGTACCCGGGACAGGGGGCAGACTAACTATGGCTACACCTTC
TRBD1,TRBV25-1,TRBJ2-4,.,CASSLMDRGENIQYF,TGTGCCAGCAGTCTCATGGACAGGGGGGAAAACATTCAGTACTTC
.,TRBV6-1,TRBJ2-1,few,CASSERAHEQFF,TGTGCCAGCAGTGAAAGGGCACATGAGCAGTTCTTC
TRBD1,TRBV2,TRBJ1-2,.,CASSEGQGTGYGYTF,TGTGCCAGCAGTGAAGGACAGGGAACGGGGTATGGCTACACCTTC
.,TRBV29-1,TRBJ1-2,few,CSAVGDPHGYTF,TGCAGCGCTGTGGGCGACCCGCATGGCTACACCTTC
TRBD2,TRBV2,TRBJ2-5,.,CALDKRESRETQYF,TGTGCGCTGGACAAGCGGGAGTCCCGGGAGACCCAGTACTTC
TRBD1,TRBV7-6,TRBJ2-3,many,CASSLEGQGATDTQYF,TGTGCCAGCAGCTTAGAGGGACAGGGGGCAACAGATACGCAGTATTTT
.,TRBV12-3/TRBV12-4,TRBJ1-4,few,CASTQTSGVSEKLFF,TGTGCCAGCACCCAGACCTCAGGGGTTAGTGAAAAACTGTTTTTT
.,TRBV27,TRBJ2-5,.,CASSSGGGETQYF,TGTGCCAGCAGTTCTGGGGGCGGGGAGACCCAGTACTTC
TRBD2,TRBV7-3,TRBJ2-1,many,CASSPGTSGSEQFF,TGTGCCAGCAGCCCCGGGACTAGCGGGAGTGAGCAGTTCTTC
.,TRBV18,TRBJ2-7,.,CASSPPPGAGYFEQYF,TGTGCCAGCTCACCACCGCCAGGGGCCGGCTACTTCGAGCAGTACTTC